A single T cell receptor beta chain is shown here with its context. The data belong to a study of PD-1 blockade in mismatch repair-deficient tumors. The table came from immunoSEQ multiplex PCR; TCRdb's copy has only in-frame clones and leaves some out. The profile shows just under 65,000 clones, around 89% of them singletons. V dropped 9 bases and J dropped 0; count of bases not matched to a gene: 14. CDR3 length equals 19 residues. Germline V gives CDR1 MGHRA, CDR2 YSYEKL. TCR sequencing covered three patients who responded to pembrolizumab. Sequencing used peripheral blood, obtained 52 weeks after starting pembrolizumab. The source is an adult with mismatch repair-deficient cancer. The rearrangement uses TRBV4-1 and TRBJ2-2; 12 positions agree with TRBD2. CDR3 region: CASLPQGLAGRANTGELFF. In DNA, the CDR3 is TGCGCCAGTTTGCCCCAAGGACTAGCGGGAAGAGCGAACACCGGGGAGCTGTTTTTT.